Listed here are 9 T cell receptor beta chains from one sample, sequenced in a study of T cell responses to AZD1222 COVID-19 vaccine. The data were produced by immunoSEQ multiplex PCR, yet TCRdb's version contains in-frame clones alone and is incomplete. There are about 140,000 clones in the sample; 85% to 90% occur only once, and just over 5.5% lies in the top ten. The sequencing used peripheral blood, collected on day 0 of AZD1222 vaccination. Source of these receptors: an adult in good health.

This chain uses TRBV24-1 with TRBJ2-1, with 11 bases fitting TRBD2. The CDR3 has 19 amino acids. V gave up 2 bases and J gave up 7 bases; unmatched junction bases: 15. CDR1 and CDR2 (germline): KGHDR, SFDVKD. In DNA form, the CDR3 reads TGTGCCACCAGTGATTCCCTTAGCGGGAGGGCCCTTTCCTGGAATGAGCAGTTCTTC. Its protein product is CATSDSLSGRALSWNEQFF.

The chain recombines TRBV19 with TRBJ2-7; D may be TRBD1 (7 bases). This CDR3 has 13 amino acids. V dropped 5 bases and J dropped 6 bases, with 14 bases sitting between them. From germline, CDR1 is LNHDA and CDR2 SQIVND (reference sequence). The CDR3 bases are TGTGCCAGTAGTCGGAGGGGGCTCCCCGAGCAGTACTTC. As protein: CASSRRGLPEQYF.

The V gene is TRBV5-1, the J gene TRBJ2-3; 10 bases align to TRBD2. The germline gives CDR1 SGHRS, CDR2 YFSETQ. After removal of 4 bases from V and 2 bases from J, the junction contained 10 bases not matched to a gene. This CDR3 has 17 amino acids. The CDR3 region has the DNA TGCGCCAGCAGCGCCGCCCTAGCGGGAGTTAACACAGATACGCAGTATTTT. Protein sequence: CASSAALAGVNTDTQYF.

The V gene is TRBV5-4, the J gene TRBJ2-7; 8 bases match TRBD2. The germline V gene encodes CDR1 SGHNT and CDR2 YYREEE (reference sequence). The CDR3 has 15 amino acids. The V and J ends lost 2 bases and 3 bases, in that order; junction bases with no gene match: 7. DNA for the CDR3: TGTGCCAGCAGCTTAGGCGCGGGAGGTTTCTACGAGCAGTACTTC. This codes for CASSLGAGGFYEQYF. Combining the CDR3 with reference TRBV5-4 and TRBJ2-7 gives the whole variable domain ETGVTQSPTHLIKTRGQQVTLRCSSQSGHNTVSWYQQALGQGPQFIFQYYREEENGRGNFPPRFSGLQFPNYSSELNVNALELDDSALYLCASSLGAGGFYEQYFGPGTRLTVT.

The chain employs TRBV6-5 and TRBJ2-7, with TRBD1 as a possible D gene (5 bases). Trimming shortened V by 10 bases and J by 4 bases, and 17 bases separated the two germline ends. Germline CDR1 is MNHEY and CDR2 is SVGAGI. The CDR3 loop spans 13 amino acids. CDR3 sequence (DNA): TGTGCCACATCAAGGGGAATCGGGTACGAGCAGTACTTC. It encodes CATSRGIGYEQYF.

Comment on this clone: The sample carries other DNA sequences with the same CDR3. The chain recombines TRBV2 with TRBJ1-1; no clear D. This CDR3 region has 12 residues. Trimming removed 4 bases at V and 1 base at J, with 4 bases between. Germline V lookup: CDR1 SNHLY, CDR2 FYNNEI. The chain's CDR3 is CASSVGNTEAFF. The CDR3 region has the DNA TGTGCCAGCAGTGTCGGGAACACTGAAGCTTTCTTT.

CDR3 residues: CASSLAGGYGYTF. The CDR3, as DNA: TGTGCCAGCAGCTTAGCTGGGGGCTATGGCTACACCTTC. The chain uses TRBV7-2 and TRBJ1-2; the D gene is possibly TRBD1 (5 bases). Germline lookup yields CDR1 SGHTA and CDR2 FQGNSA. Trimming removed 0 bases at V and 4 bases at J, with 6 bases between. This CDR3 is 13 amino acids long.

V gene TRBV11-3 combines with J gene TRBJ1-3; tentatively, D is TRBD1 (5 bases). The CDR3 totals 14 residues. Germline V CDR1 and CDR2: SGHNT, YENEEA. Trimming removed 3 bases at V and 2 bases at J, with 8 bases between. DNA for the CDR3: TGTGCCAGCAGCTTGAGGGGAACTGGAAACACCATATATTTT. Encoded protein: CASSLRGTGNTIYF.

The chain has TRBV5-1 and TRBJ2-7; D is uncertain. V lost 3 bases and J lost 7, with 11 bases in between. CDR1 is SGHRS, CDR2 YFSETQ, per germline. CDR3 length equals 12 residues. The CDR3 nucleotides are TGCGCCAGCAGCTCGGGCGCGGAAGAGCAGTACTTC. As protein: CASSSGAEEQYF.